Below are 12 T cell receptor beta chains sequenced from a single sample in a study of blood T cell repertoires in COVID-19. Sequencing was performed with immunoSEQ multiplex PCR; in TCRdb, only in-frame clones are kept and a portion is missing. The table has some 170,000 clones, about 79% seen once. Sequenced sample: PBMCs or T cells enriched from blood (not recorded which). Every receptor here comes from a man aged 50 to 59 who had recovered from COVID-19.

This rearrangement joins TRBV2 to TRBJ2-7; TRBD1 matches at 7 bases. Trimming cost V 7 bases and J 3 bases; bases outside gene matches: 9. The germline CDR1 and CDR2 sequences are SNHLY and FYNNEI. This CDR3 region has 14 residues. The CDR3 reads CASKSGGVLYEQYF. CDR3 nucleotide sequence: TGTGCCAGCAAATCAGGGGGTGTCCTCTACGAGCAGTACTTC.

The V call is TRBV30, the J call TRBJ1-2; TRBD1 matches at 9 bases. The germline gives CDR1 GTSNPN, CDR2 SVGIG (reference sequence). This CDR3 is built from 15 residues. The V segment lost 2 bases and the J segment 5 bases; nucleotides outside the gene matches: 9. The CDR3 DNA is TGTGCCTGGAGTTTACACAGGGGGCGCATGTATGGCTACACCTTC. It specifies CAWSLHRGRMYGYTF.

The chain uses TRBV7-9 and TRBJ1-1; 8 bases align to TRBD1. Germline V CDR1 and CDR2: SEHNR, FQNEAQ (reference sequence). Germline trimming cut 1 base from V and 7 bases from J; bases unmatched to any gene: 2. CDR3 length equals 13 residues. The CDR3 DNA reads TGTGCCAGCAGCTTAGTAGGGACAGGTGAAGCTTTCTTT. It yields the protein CASSLVGTGEAFF.

The chain employs TRBV2 and TRBJ2-3; 12 nucleotides line up with TRBD2. The V segment lost 2 bases and the J segment 0 bases; nucleotides outside the gene matches: 15. The CDR3 contains 21 residues. CDR1 and CDR2 (germline): SNHLY, FYNNEI. CDR3 sequence reads: CASSESTSGGIFVTSTDTQYF. The DNA of the CDR3 is TGTGCCAGCAGTGAATCCACTAGCGGGGGGATATTTGTCACTAGCACAGATACGCAGTATTTT.

The sample holds a few counts of this clone. The chain carries TRBV28 and TRBJ1-4; TRBD1 matches at 9 bases. Germline assignment: CDR1 MDHEN and CDR2 SYDVKM. V trimming: 5 bases; J trimming: 2 bases; junction bases outside the gene matches: 9. This CDR3 region has 17 residues. The CDR3 is CASSTNHRGLTNEKLFF. In nucleotides, the CDR3 is TGTGCCAGCAGTACCAACCACAGGGGGCTCACTAATGAAAAACTGTTTTTT.

This chain joins TRBV7-9 and TRBJ2-7; D might be TRBD1 (6 bases). V was trimmed by 1 base and J by 3 bases, leaving 16 bases between them. Germline CDR1 is SEHNR and CDR2 is FQNEAQ (reference sequence). The CDR3 extends over 16 amino acids. CDR3 loop: CASSLGFGTPVYEQYF. The CDR3 DNA reads TGTGCCAGCAGCTTAGGGTTCGGGACACCTGTCTACGAGCAGTACTTC. The complete variable domain, with remaining parts taken from reference TRBV7-9 and TRBJ2-7, reads DTGVSQNPRHKITKRGQNVTFRCDPISEHNRLYWYRQTLGQGPEFLTYFQNEAQLEKSRLLSDRFSAERPKGSFSTLEIQRTEQGDSAMYLCASSLGFGTPVYEQYFGPGTRLTVT.

The chain has TRBV7-6 and TRBJ2-3; D call uncertain. The CDR3 spans 15 residues. The germline V gene encodes CDR1 SGHVS and CDR2 FNYEAQ. Trimming left V 0 bases short and J 3 bases short, with 10 bases between. The CDR3 DNA reads as TGTGCCAGCAGCTTAGCGGAGTCTAGGACAGATACGCAGTATTTT. It codes for CASSLAESRTDTQYF.

The chain links TRBV3-1 (or the pseudogene TRBV3-2) to TRBJ2-1; no definite D call. Trimming cost V 1 base and J 7 bases, with 14 bases left between them. CDR3 size: 15 residues. Per the germline V gene, CDR1 is LGHDT and CDR2 is YNNKEL (reference sequence). The CDR3 DNA reads as TGTGCCAGCAGCCAAGTTAGTCTCTTCGGGAATGAGCAGTTCTTC. It is translated as CASSQVSLFGNEQFF.

The rearrangement uses TRBV5-1 and TRBJ1-2, with 7 bases aligning to TRBD1. This CDR3 has 16 residues. V gave up 4 bases and J gave up 0 bases; unmatched junction bases: 9. CDR1 and CDR2 from the germline V gene are SGHRS and YFSETQ. CDR3 sequence: CASSMRQGRANYGYTF. The CDR3 DNA reads as TGCGCCAGCAGCATGCGACAGGGAAGAGCTAACTATGGCTACACCTTC.

This clone was found once. This CDR3 is CASSQVRDTIYF. The CDR3 DNA reads TGCGCCAGCAGCCAAGTCCGGGACACCATATATTTT. The gene calls are TRBV4-1 and TRBJ1-3; D is undetermined. Trimming pared 1 base from V and 8 bases from J, leaving 6 bases between. Germline V gives CDR1 MGHRA, CDR2 YSYEKL. The CDR3 spans 12 residues.

The chain combines TRBV3-1 (or the pseudogene TRBV3-2) with TRBJ2-5; no definite D call. The germline V and J ends were trimmed by 2 bases and 1 base, with 11 bases remaining between them. Germline values: CDR1 LGHDT, CDR2 YNNKEL (reference sequence). The CDR3 is made up of 15 amino acids. The CDR3 coding sequence is TGTGCCAGCAGCCAACCCCTATCGAGCCAAGAGACCCAGTACTTC. Translated, it gives CASSQPLSSQETQYF.

The J gene is TRBJ2-3, the V gene TRBV18; TRBD1 matches at 8 bases. This CDR3 region has 14 residues. The V and J ends lost 5 bases and 4 bases, in that order; junction bases with no gene match: 5. CDR1 and CDR2 (germline): KGHSH, LQKENI. CDR3 amino acids: CASSRQGTADTQYF. The CDR3 region has the DNA TGTGCCAGCTCAAGACAGGGGACGGCAGATACGCAGTATTTT. Complete variable domain (other parts from reference TRBV18 and TRBJ2-3): NAGVMQNPRHLVRRRGQEARLRCSPMKGHSHVYWYRQLPEEGLKFMVYLQKENIIDESGMPKERFSAEFPKEGPSILRIQQVVRGDSAAYFCASSRQGTADTQYFGPGTRLTVL.